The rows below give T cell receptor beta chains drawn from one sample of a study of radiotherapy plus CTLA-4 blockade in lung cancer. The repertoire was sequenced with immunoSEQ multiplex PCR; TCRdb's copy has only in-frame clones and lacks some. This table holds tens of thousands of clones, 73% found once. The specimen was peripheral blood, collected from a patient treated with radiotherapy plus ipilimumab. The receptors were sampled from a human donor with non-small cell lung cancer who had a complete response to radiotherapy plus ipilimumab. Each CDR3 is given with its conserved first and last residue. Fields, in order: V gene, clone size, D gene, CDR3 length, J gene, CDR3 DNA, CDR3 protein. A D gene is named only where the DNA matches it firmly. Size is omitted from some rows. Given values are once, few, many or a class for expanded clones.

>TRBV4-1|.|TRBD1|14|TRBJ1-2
TGCGCCAGCAGCCAGGGACAGCTGAGCTATGGCTACACCTTC
CASSQGQLSYGYTF
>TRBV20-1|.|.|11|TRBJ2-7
TGCAGTGCTAGAGCAGGTCACGAGCAGTACTTC
CSARAGHEQYF
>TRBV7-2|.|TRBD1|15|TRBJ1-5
TGTGCCAGCAGCTCGACAGGGAACCCCAATCAGCCCCAGCATTTT
CASSSTGNPNQPQHF
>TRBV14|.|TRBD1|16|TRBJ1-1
TGTGCCAGCAGCCAAGCCGGGACAGGTAGAGTCACTGAAGCTTTCTTT
CASSQAGTGRVTEAFF
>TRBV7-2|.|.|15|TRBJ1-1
TGTGCCAGCAGCTCTCAAAGCGCTACGAACACTGAAGCTTTCTTT
CASSSQSATNTEAFF
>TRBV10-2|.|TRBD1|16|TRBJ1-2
TGCGCCAGCAGTATAACCGACAGGGGCGGCTGGGAAGGCTACACCTTC
CASSITDRGGWEGYTF
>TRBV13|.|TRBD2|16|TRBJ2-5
TGTGCCAGCAGCCCGGGGAGCGGGAGCCGCGGGGAGACCCAGTACTTC
CASSPGSGSRGETQYF
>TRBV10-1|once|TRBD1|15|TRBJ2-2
TGCGCCAGCAGTACGGACAGGGACGCGGCCGGGGAGCTGTTTTTT
CASSTDRDAAGELFF
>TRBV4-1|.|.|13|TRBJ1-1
TGCGCCAGCAGCATCAGGCTTGGCACTGAAGCTTTCTTT
CASSIRLGTEAFF
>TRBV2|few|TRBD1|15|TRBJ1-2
TGTGCCAGCAGGCCACCCGGGACAGAGATCTATGGCTACACCTTC
CASRPPGTEIYGYTF
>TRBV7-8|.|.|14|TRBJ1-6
TGTGCCAGCAGCACTAGGACAGCCAATTCACCCCTCCACTTT
CASSTRTANSPLHF
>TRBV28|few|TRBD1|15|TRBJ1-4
TGTGCCAGCATACCAACCGGGACAGGGACTGAAAAACTGTTTTTT
CASIPTGTGTEKLFF
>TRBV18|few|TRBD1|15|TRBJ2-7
TGTGCCAGCTCCCCACCTGGGACAGGGTCCTACGAGCAGTACTTC
CASSPPGTGSYEQYF
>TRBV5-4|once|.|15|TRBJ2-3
TGTGCCAGCAGCTTCGGGGGGCCGGGGACAGATACGCAGTATTTT
CASSFGGPGTDTQYF
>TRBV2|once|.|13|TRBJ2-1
TGTGCCAGCAGTGACATCCAATACAATGAGCAGTTCTTC
CASSDIQYNEQFF
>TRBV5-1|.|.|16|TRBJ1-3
TGCGCCAGCAGCCCCGGACAGCAACATAATGGAAACACCATATATTTT
CASSPGQQHNGNTIYF
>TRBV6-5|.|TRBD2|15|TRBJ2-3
TGTGCCAGCAGTTGGGGCCCGGGGGGAACAGATACGCAGTATTTT
CASSWGPGGTDTQYF
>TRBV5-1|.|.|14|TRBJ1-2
TGCGCCAGCAGCTTGACCGGGTGGGACTATGGCTACACCTTC
CASSLTGWDYGYTF
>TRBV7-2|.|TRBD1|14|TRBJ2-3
TGTGCCAGCAGGATCGGGACAGCCGCAGATACGCAGTATTTT
CASRIGTAADTQYF
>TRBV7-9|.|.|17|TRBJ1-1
TGTGCCAGCAGCTTAGAAGGTCGGCGGGGATTACTCACTGAAGCTTTCTTT
CASSLEGRRGLLTEAFF
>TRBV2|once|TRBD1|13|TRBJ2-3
TGTGCCAGCAGTGACAGGGGGCGCGATACGCAGTATTTT
CASSDRGRDTQYF
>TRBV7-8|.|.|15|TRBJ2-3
TGTGCCAGCAGCTTAGCGCAGAGGTTGTGGGATACGCAGTATTTT
CASSLAQRLWDTQYF
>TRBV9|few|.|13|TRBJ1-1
TGTGCCAGCAGCGTAGACGACAGCACTGAAGCTTTCTTT
CASSVDDSTEAFF
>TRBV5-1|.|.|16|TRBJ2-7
TGCGCCAGCAGCTTGAGTGGGGCCAAGGGTGTCCACGAGCAGTACTTC
CASSLSGAKGVHEQYF
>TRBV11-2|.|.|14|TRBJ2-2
TGTGCCAGCAGCCCCCATTCGGGGACCGGGGAGCTGTTTTTT
CASSPHSGTGELFF
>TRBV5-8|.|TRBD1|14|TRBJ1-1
TGTGCCAGCAGCCTTGGCCCCGACAGGGGCGAAGCTTTCTTT
CASSLGPDRGEAFF
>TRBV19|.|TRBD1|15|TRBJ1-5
TGTGCCAGTAGCAAACAGGGGTTGGGCAATCAGCCCCAGCATTTT
CASSKQGLGNQPQHF
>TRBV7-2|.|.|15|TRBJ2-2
TGTGCCAGCATCCCCCGCGCCAGGGTCACCGGGGAGCTGTTTTTT
CASIPRARVTGELFF
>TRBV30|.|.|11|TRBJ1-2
TGTGCCTGGAGTAGGGGATATGGCTACACCTTC
CAWSRGYGYTF
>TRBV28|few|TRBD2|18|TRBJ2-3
TGTGCCAGCAGTTTATGGTTCCCATTAGCGGGAGACCCAGATACGCAGTATTTT
CASSLWFPLAGDPDTQYF
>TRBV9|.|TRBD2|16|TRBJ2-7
TGTGCCAGCAGCGACCAGGTGGCGGGAGGTCTATACGAGCAGTACTTC
CASSDQVAGGLYEQYF
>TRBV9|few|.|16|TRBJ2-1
TGTGCCAGCAGCGCAGTTACAGGGCGAGGTGGCAATGAGCAGTTCTTC
CASSAVTGRGGNEQFF
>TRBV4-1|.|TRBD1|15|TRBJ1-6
TGCGCCAGCAGAACCCTCCCGGGACAGAATTCACCCCTCCACTTT
CASRTLPGQNSPLHF
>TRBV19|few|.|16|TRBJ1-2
TGTGCCAGTAGTATACATGCCGACAGGTCTAACTATGGCTACACCTTC
CASSIHADRSNYGYTF
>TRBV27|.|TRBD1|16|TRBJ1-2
TGTGCCAGCAGTTTAATAGGGGGCGCTTTTTTGGATGGCTACACCTTC
CASSLIGGAFLDGYTF
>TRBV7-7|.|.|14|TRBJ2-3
TGTGCTAGCAGCTTAGGGGGAGAAACAGATACGCAGTATTTT
CASSLGGETDTQYF
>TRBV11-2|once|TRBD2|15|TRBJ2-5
TGTGCCAGCAAGTTACTAGCGGGGCTACAAGAGACCCAGTACTTC
CASKLLAGLQETQYF
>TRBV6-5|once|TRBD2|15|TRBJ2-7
TGTGCCAGCAGTACAGAGACTAGCGGGGCATCCGAGCAGTACTTC
CASSTETSGASEQYF
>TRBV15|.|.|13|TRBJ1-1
TGTGCCACCAGCAGAGACGGGTCCCGTTCACCTTTCTTT
CATSRDGSRSPFF